The clone carrying this T cell receptor (beta chain) was counted between two and nine times. No antigen is known for it. This record comes from a study of cytomegalovirus exposure and HLA in healthy donors. Looking at the study overall: One earlier analysis, a look at about 179 million T cells, found around 110 million unique TCR beta sequences. Study results and caveats: Analysis performed later showed TCR beta chains linked to HLA being more clonally expanded than equally common others.

V dropped 0 bases and J dropped 1 base, with 16 bases sitting between them. Per germline, CDR1 SGHVS and CDR2 FQNEAQ. The CDR3 consists of 18 residues. 60 Vbeta and 13 Jbeta primers were used in PCR. Assay: immunoSEQ multiplex PCR; the TCRdb copy retains only in-frame clones and omits some. The sample has roughly 80,000 clones, 74% seen once. This sequence originates from a woman between 45 and 65 years old in good health and CMV-seropositive. Sequenced material: PBMCs. This chain connects TRBV7-8 to TRBJ1-5; D not certain. In nucleotides, the CDR3 is TGTGCCAGCAGCTTAGCAGTCGGCCGGTCGGGGAGCAATCAGCCCCAGCATTTT. Translated, it gives CASSLAVGRSGSNQPQHF.